The next 9 T cell receptor beta chains were all read from a single sample in a study of T cells after yellow fever vaccination. Using its own MiXCR run on the 5' RACE reads, TCRdb lists one record per CDR3 protein. Of 500,000 to 650,000 distinct CDR3 sequences listed, around 16% were seen once; the top ten hold 17%. The material was PBMCs, obtained 5 to 6 days after the first yellow fever vaccination. Receptor source: a man aged 18 to 30 who received the YFV17D yellow fever vaccine.

This clonotype was counted a few times. The chain uses TRBV20-1 and TRBJ2-1; the D gene could be TRBD1 or TRBD2 (5 bases each). V dropped 7 bases and J dropped 2 bases, with 9 bases sitting between them. The CDR3 length is 12 residues. Per germline, CDR1 DFQATT and CDR2 SNEGSKA (reference sequence). The CDR3 sequence is CSEEGPYNEQFF. The DNA of the CDR3 is TGCAGTGAAGAGGGGCCCTACAATGAGCAGTTCTTC.

This rearrangement joins TRBV10-3 to TRBJ2-2, with TRBD2 matching over 12 bases. The CDR3 covers 16 residues. CDR1 ENHRY and CDR2 SYGVKD come from the germline V gene. V lost 4 bases, J lost 4 bases, and 4 bases stayed unmatched. The CDR3 bases are TGTGCCATCAGTGCCGGACTAGCGGGGACCACCGGGGAGCTGTTTTTT. This codes for CAISAGLAGTTGELFF.

This chain links TRBV11-2 with TRBJ2-4, with D unresolved. The V and J ends lost 4 bases and 1 base respectively, with 14 bases between them. This CDR3 is built from 16 residues. Germline V CDR1 and CDR2: SGHAT, FQNNGV. The DNA of the CDR3 is TGTGCCAGCAGCTCCCGGCCCTTAGGGGCCAAAAACATTCAGTACTTC. Translated: CASSSRPLGAKNIQYF.

The J gene is TRBJ2-1, the V gene TRBV11-2; possibly TRBD1 or TRBD2 for D (6 bases each). The V end was cut by 7 bases, the J end by 1 base, with 11 bases between. The germline gives CDR1 SGHAT, CDR2 FQNNGV. There are 14 residues in the CDR3. The CDR3 nucleotides are TGTGCCAGCACCACGGGGGCATCCTACAATGAGCAGTTCTTC. Its translation is CASTTGASYNEQFF.

This clonotype was observed at least ten times. This chain links TRBV11-2 with TRBJ2-7; 10 bases line up with TRBD1. V shed 5 bases and J 9 bases; nucleotides not matched to a gene: 10. The CDR3 loop spans 14 amino acids. Germline CDR1 is SGHAT and CDR2 is FQNNGV. The DNA for the CDR3 is TGTGCCAGCAGCCCGCTGACAGGGGGCCCTTGGCAGTACGTC. Its translation: CASSPLTGGPWQYV.

Only a few counts were recorded for this clonotype. V and J are TRBV7-9 and TRBJ2-7; D is unclear. The CDR3 totals 12 residues. The germline V and J ends were trimmed by 1 base and 6 bases, with 7 bases remaining between them. CDR1 and CDR2 from the germline V gene are SEHNR and FQNEAQ (reference sequence). In nucleotides, the CDR3 is TGTGCCAGCAGCTTAGACCGACGCGAGCAGTACTTC. Its translation: CASSLDRREQYF. Looking up the rest from reference TRBV7-9 and TRBJ2-7 gives the full variable domain: DTGVSQNPRHKITKRGQNVTFRCDPISEHNRLYWYRQTLGQGPEFLTYFQNEAQLEKSRLLSDRFSAERPKGSFSTLEIQRTEQGDSAMYLCASSLDRREQYFGPGTRLTVT.

This clonotype was recorded a few times. V is TRBV4-3 and J is TRBJ2-2, with D perhaps matching TRBD1 or TRBD2 (5 bases each). Trimming left V 0 bases short and J 0 bases short, with 11 bases between. The CDR3 loop spans 17 amino acids. Germline V CDR1 and CDR2: LGHNA, YSLEER. Here the CDR3 DNA reads TGCGCCAGCAGCCAAGAAGTTGGGGACGCGAACACCGGGGAGCTGTTTTTT. Protein sequence: CASSQEVGDANTGELFF.

This clonotype has a handful of counts. V is TRBV7-2 and J is TRBJ2-2; TRBD2 agrees at 7 bases. Trimming removed 6 bases from V and 4 bases from J; junction bases left unmatched: 11. Germline CDR1 and CDR2: SGHTA and FQGNSA. The CDR3 loop spans 16 amino acids. CDR3 residues: CASSPMGGYGTGELFF. CDR3 in DNA: TGTGCCAGCAGTCCCATGGGGGGGTATGGCACCGGGGAGCTGTTTTTT.

This chain connects TRBV5-1 to TRBJ2-5, with 7 bases fitting TRBD2. The CDR3 has 15 amino acids. With V trimmed by 0 bases and J by 3 bases, 5 bases remained unmatched. Germline V lookup: CDR1 SGHRS, CDR2 YFSETQ. Here the CDR3 reads CASSLDGTTEETQYF. DNA of the CDR3: TGCGCCAGCAGCTTGGACGGGACTACCGAAGAGACCCAGTACTTC.